The 9 T cell receptor beta chains reported below all come from one sample, sequenced in a study of blood T cell repertoires in COVID-19 (dated by TCRdb to the early 2020s). The protocol used for the library was the immunoSEQ multiplex PCR assay. The source is immuneACCESS, and TCRdb retained only in-frame sequences with V and J called. Part of the clones is not carried over; for the studies checked, unresolved V genes explain less than half of this, and the remainder is unexplained. For this sample the table gives 150,000 or so clones, of which roughly 87% were detected only once. The leading ten clones occupy roughly 4% of the sample. Source material: PBMCs or T cells enriched from blood (not recorded which). The receptors stem from a woman in her thirties or forties who had been exposed to COVID-19.

This sequence joins TRBV14 and TRBJ1-1, with D possibly TRBD1 on 5 matching bases. Germline values: CDR1 SGHDN, CDR2 FVKESK. CDR3 length: 15 residues. The germline V and J ends were trimmed by 5 bases and 5 bases, with 18 bases remaining between them. CDR3 coding DNA: TGTGCCAGCAGCTATACCCGGGGGGTAAGGACTGAAGCTTTCTTT. Its protein product is CASSYTRGVRTEAFF. Combining the CDR3 with reference TRBV14 and TRBJ1-1 gives the whole variable domain EAGVTQFPSHSVIEKGQTVTLRCDPISGHDNLYWYRRVMGKEIKFLLHFVKESKQDESGMPNNRFLAERTGGTYSTLKVQPAELEDSGVYFCASSYTRGVRTEAFFGQGTRLTVV.

CDR3 sequence: CASSQDLAGGLETQYF. The CDR3 bases are TGTGCCAGCAGCCAAGATCTGGCGGGAGGGTTAGAGACCCAGTACTTC. The chain couples TRBV3-1 (or the pseudogene TRBV3-2) to TRBJ2-5; 9 bases are shared with TRBD2. CDR1 is LGHDT and CDR2 is YNNKEL in the germline V gene (reference sequence). The CDR3 has 16 residues. J lost 4 bases, V lost 0 bases, and 6 bases had no gene match.

V is TRBV6-2 or TRBV6-3 and J is TRBJ2-7; 12 nucleotides align to TRBD2. After removal of 4 bases from V and 6 bases from J, the junction contained 13 bases not matched to a gene. The CDR3 runs to 17 residues. Germline V gene sequence: CDR1 MNHEY, CDR2 SVGEGT. Here the CDR3 reads CASSSPNRLAGASEQYF. The CDR3 DNA reads as TGTGCCAGCAGTTCGCCAAATCGACTAGCGGGAGCATCCGAGCAGTACTTC.

The chain couples TRBV7-2 to TRBJ2-3, with 10 bases aligning to TRBD2. V gave up 5 bases and J gave up 5 bases; unmatched junction bases: 7. Germline assignment: CDR1 SGHTA and CDR2 FQGNSA. There are 15 residues in the CDR3. The CDR3 DNA reads TGTGCCAGCAGCCCGCTGCCTAGCGGGAGAGATACGCAGTATTTT. Its translation: CASSPLPSGRDTQYF.

The chain links TRBV5-6 to TRBJ1-1; possible D gene TRBD1, 6 bases. The V and J ends lost 4 bases and 1 base respectively, with 11 bases between them. The CDR3 has 14 amino acids. Germline V gene sequence: CDR1 SGHDT, CDR2 YYEEEE. The chain's CDR3 is CASSRQVTNTEAFF. In DNA form, the CDR3 reads TGTGCCAGCAGCCGACAGGTTACGAACACTGAAGCTTTCTTT.

The V gene is TRBV7-9, the J gene TRBJ2-7, with TRBD1 matching over 10 bases. V shed 1 base, J shed 7 bases, and the junction held 7 bases outside the gene matches. This CDR3 is 15 amino acids long. The germline V gene encodes CDR1 SEHNR and CDR2 FQNEAQ (reference sequence). CDR3 sequence: CASSLGDRGLREQYF. In DNA form, the CDR3 reads TGTGCCAGCAGCTTAGGGGACAGGGGATTGCGGGAGCAGTACTTC.

The rearrangement links TRBV23-1 to TRBJ1-2, with 8 bases lining up with TRBD1. TRBV23-1 belongs to the ORF category, with a function that is uncertain. Unmatched junction bases numbered 10, after V lost 2 bases and J lost 8 bases. CDR3 size: 15 residues. The CDR3 here is CASSQRQGTGRGYTF. CDR3 in DNA: TGCGCCAGCAGTCAACGACAGGGGACGGGGAGAGGCTACACCTTC.

The genes are TRBV5-6 and TRBJ1-4, with TRBD1 matching 7 bases. V shed 4 bases, J shed 7 bases, and the junction held 10 bases outside the gene matches. The CDR3 spans 15 residues. Germline CDR1 reads SGHDT; CDR2 reads YYEEEE. CDR3 protein: CASSVDQGVGEKLFF. The CDR3 coding sequence is TGTGCCAGCAGCGTTGATCAGGGGGTGGGTGAAAAACTGTTTTTT. The variable domain in full, with the rest retrieved from reference TRBV5-6 and TRBJ1-4, is DAGVTQSPTHLIKTRGQQVTLRCSPKSGHDTVSWYQQALGQGPQFIFQYYEEEERQRGNFPDRFSGHQFPNYSSELNVNALLLGDSALYLCASSVDQGVGEKLFFGSGTQLSVL.

This clone was found a few times. The genes are TRBV27 and TRBJ2-3; TRBD1 aligns across 7 bases. With 8 bases clipped from V and 2 bases from J, the junction kept 7 bases outside the gene matches. Germline V CDR1 and CDR2: MNHEY, SMNVEV (reference sequence). This CDR3 region has 14 residues. CDR3 in DNA: TGTGCCAGCTCCTCGGGACAGTCCACAGATACGCAGTATTTT. As protein: CASSSGQSTDTQYF.